The clone carrying this TCR beta chain was counted ten times or more. MiXCR, run by TCRdb on the reads, gives a single entry per CDR3 protein. The sample holds roughly 130,000 distinct CDR3 sequences, approximately 9.2% seen once. V was clipped by 1 base and J by 11 bases, with 11 bases between them. The CDR3 has 12 residues. Germline values: CDR1 MDHEN, CDR2 SYDVKM. The data were obtained in a study of T cell repertoires in cytomegalovirus infection. The clonotype was recovered from a human donor in good health (CMV status not recorded). Some clones in this sample may be carry-over from other donors' samples. Sequenced material: PBMCs. The chain employs TRBV28 and TRBJ1-1, with D hard to call. The CDR3 sequence: CASSLYGGVAFF. The CDR3 DNA sequence: TGTGCCAGCAGTTTATACGGCGGGGTGGCTTTCTTT.